The present entry profiles one T cell receptor (beta chain) with its context. The target antigen is unknown. The germline gives CDR1 KGHSH, CDR2 LQKENI. Trimming at V came to 3 bases and at J to 2 bases, leaving 3 bases not matched to a gene. This CDR3 comprises 15 residues. The sample comes from a study of T cell responses to AZD1222 COVID-19 vaccine. Study-wide results and limits: Just five or six AZD1222 recipients were seropositive at baseline. There were repertoire samples only from the period after the peak T cell response. CD4 TCRs covered the whole spike, strongest at regions 160-218 and 743-854.

Repertoires were generated with immunoSEQ multiplex PCR, while TCRdb's copy carries only in-frame clones and drops some. The sample carries about 120,000 clones, roughly 93% recorded once. The sequences come from peripheral blood, collected 28 days after the second AZD1222 dose. The receptor comes from an adult who received the AZD1222 COVID-19 vaccine. The chain employs TRBV18 and TRBJ2-2; 7 nucleotides agree with TRBD1. As DNA, the CDR3 is TGTGCCAGCTCACCGGGACAGCTTAACACCGGGGAGCTGTTTTTT. Translation gives CASSPGQLNTGELFF.